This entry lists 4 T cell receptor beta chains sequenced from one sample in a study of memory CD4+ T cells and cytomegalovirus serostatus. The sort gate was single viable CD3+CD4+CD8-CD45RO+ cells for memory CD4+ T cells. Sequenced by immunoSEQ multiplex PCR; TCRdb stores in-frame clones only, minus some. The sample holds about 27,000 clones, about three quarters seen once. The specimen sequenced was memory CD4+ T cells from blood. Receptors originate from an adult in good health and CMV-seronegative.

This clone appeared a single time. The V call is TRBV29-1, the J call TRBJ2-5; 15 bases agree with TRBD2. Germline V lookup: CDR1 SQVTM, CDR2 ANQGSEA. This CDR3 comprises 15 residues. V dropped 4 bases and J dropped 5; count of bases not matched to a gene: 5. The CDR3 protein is CSVGGLAGGLETQYF. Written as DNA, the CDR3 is TGCAGCGTTGGGGGACTAGCGGGAGGTCTGGAGACCCAGTACTTC.

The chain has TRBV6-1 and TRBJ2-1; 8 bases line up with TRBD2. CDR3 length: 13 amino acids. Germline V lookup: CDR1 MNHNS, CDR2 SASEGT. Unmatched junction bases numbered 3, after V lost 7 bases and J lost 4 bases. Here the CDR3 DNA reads TGTGCCAGCAAGGAGCGGGGGTACAATGAGCAGTTCTTC. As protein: CASKERGYNEQFF.

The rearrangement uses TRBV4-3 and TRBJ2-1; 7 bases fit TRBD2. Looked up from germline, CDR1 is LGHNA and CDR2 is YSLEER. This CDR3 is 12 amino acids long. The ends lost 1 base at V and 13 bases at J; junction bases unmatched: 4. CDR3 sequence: CASSQVSGLQFF. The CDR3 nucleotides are TGCGCCAGCAGCCAAGTTTCGGGACTACAGTTCTTC.

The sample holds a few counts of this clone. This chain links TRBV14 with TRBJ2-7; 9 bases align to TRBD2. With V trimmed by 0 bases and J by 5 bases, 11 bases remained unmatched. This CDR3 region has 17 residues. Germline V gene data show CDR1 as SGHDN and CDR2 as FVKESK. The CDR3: CASSQDLAGGPMDEQYF. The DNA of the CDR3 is TGTGCCAGCAGCCAAGATCTCGCGGGAGGGCCGATGGACGAGCAGTACTTC.